This T cell receptor beta chain was sequenced during a study of identical twins. TCRdb itself ran the 5' RACE reads through MiXCR, one entry per CDR3 protein. The sample lists roughly 700,000 distinct CDR3 sequences; 8.6% were seen once. The CDR3 sequence is 11 residues long. Germline CDR1 SQVTM, CDR2 ANQGSEA. Trimming took off 4 bases at V and 8 bases at J, with 9 bases between the two ends. The same specimen was also included in a second study, on yellow fever vaccine responses in identical twins.

V usage is TRBV29-1 and J usage is TRBJ2-4; the D is unclear. The receptor comes from a woman aged 18-29 years in good health. Sample: PBMCs. The CDR3 sequence is CSVVGFDIQYF. CDR3 sequence (DNA): TGCAGCGTTGTTGGGTTCGACATTCAGTACTTC.